The 29 T cell receptor beta chains reported below all come from one sample, sequenced in a study of T cell responses to AZD1222 COVID-19 vaccine. TCRdb's copy holds only in-frame clones and misses some; the assay was immunoSEQ multiplex PCR. The sample lists about 120,000 clones, 75% to 90% occurring once. Sequencing used peripheral blood, obtained on day 0 of AZD1222 vaccination. The receptors were gathered from an adult in good health.

The chain combines TRBV5-4 with TRBJ2-3; 11 nucleotides match TRBD2. The CDR3 length is 15 residues. V lost 4 bases, J lost 2 bases, and 3 bases stayed unmatched. The germline V gene encodes CDR1 SGHNT and CDR2 YYREEE (reference sequence). Here the CDR3 reads CASSQGLADTDTQYF. CDR3 in DNA: TGTGCCAGCAGCCAGGGACTAGCGGACACAGATACGCAGTATTTT.

The chain recombines TRBV7-2 with TRBJ2-3; 10 positions match TRBD2. The length of the CDR3 is 16 residues. Germline CDR1 and CDR2: SGHTA and FQGNSA. V was pared by 2 bases and J by 4 bases, with 6 bases of the junction left unmatched. DNA of the CDR3: TGTGCCAGCAGCTTACGAGCGGGGGGGCGGCCAGATACGCAGTATTTT. It specifies CASSLRAGGRPDTQYF.

The V gene is TRBV5-1, the J gene TRBJ1-6, with TRBD1 as a possible D gene (6 bases). The V end lost 1 base, the J end lost 7 bases, and 12 bases lay between the germline ends. CDR3 length equals 15 residues. The V gene's germline CDR1 is SGHRS and CDR2 YFSETQ. CDR3 region: CASSLNRQGNSPLHF. The CDR3 DNA reads as TGCGCCAGCAGCTTGAACAGGCAGGGGAATTCACCCCTCCACTTT.

J is TRBJ2-4 and V is TRBV2, with 8 bases that match TRBD1. V gave up 6 bases and J gave up 0 bases; unmatched junction bases: 4. The germline gives CDR1 SNHLY, CDR2 FYNNEI. The CDR3 is 15 amino acids. This chain's CDR3 is CASSPGTGAKNIQYF. The CDR3 nucleotides are TGTGCCAGCAGCCCCGGGACAGGAGCCAAAAACATTCAGTACTTC.

The J gene is TRBJ1-3, the V gene TRBV5-8; weak D call: TRBD1 (5 bases). Germline values: CDR1 SGHTS, CDR2 YDEGEE. The length of the CDR3 is 15 residues. V lost 3 bases and J 0 bases, leaving 10 bases between the germline ends. The CDR3 bases are TGTGCCAGCAGCTACGAGACAGTCTCTGGAAACACCATATATTTT. Protein: CASSYETVSGNTIYF. The variable domain in full, completed from reference TRBV5-8 and TRBJ1-3, reads EAGVTQSPTHLIKTRGQQATLRCSPISGHTSVYWYQQALGLGLQFLLWYDEGEERNRGNFPPRFSGRQFPNYSSELNVNALELEDSALYLCASSYETVSGNTIYFGEGSWLTVV.

The rearrangement links TRBV6-2 or TRBV6-3 to TRBJ2-1; weak D call: TRBD2 (5 bases). This CDR3 contains 16 residues. Trimming pared 0 bases from V and 7 bases from J, leaving 16 bases between. Germline V lookup: CDR1 MNHEY, CDR2 SVGEGT. CDR3 protein: CASSYSSSRGLNEQFF. The CDR3, as DNA: TGTGCCAGCAGTTACTCGAGTAGCCGGGGTCTGAATGAGCAGTTCTTC.

The chain combines TRBV10-2 with TRBJ1-1; D unclear. The germline V gene has CDR1 WSHSY and CDR2 SAAADI. This CDR3 region has 11 residues. The V gene lost 5 bases and the J gene lost 8 bases, with 9 bases spanning the gap. The CDR3 nucleotides read TGCGCCAGCAGTCTGGGTCGGGAAGCTTTCTTT. Protein: CASSLGREAFF.

The chain links TRBV6-2 or TRBV6-3 to TRBJ1-1; D not certain. CDR1 MNHEY and CDR2 SVGEGT come from the germline V gene. V shed 5 bases and J shed 3 bases, with 7 bases lying between them. CDR3 length equals 12 residues. The CDR3 loop is CASSRGYTEAFF. For the CDR3, the DNA is TGTGCCAGCAGTCGAGGGTACACTGAAGCTTTCTTT.

This sequence joins TRBV5-4 and TRBJ2-7; D is unresolved. The germline gives CDR1 SGHNT, CDR2 YYREEE (reference sequence). The V end lost 0 bases, the J end lost 0 bases, and 10 bases lay between the germline ends. This CDR3 region has 15 residues. The CDR3 DNA reads as TGTGCCAGCAGCTTGGTTGGCCAGGACTCCTACGAGCAGTACTTC. Its translation: CASSLVGQDSYEQYF.

The rearrangement links TRBV9 to TRBJ2-3; D call uncertain. V was clipped by 0 bases and J by 5 bases, with 10 bases between them. The CDR3 spans 14 residues. CDR1 and CDR2 from the germline V gene are SGDLS and YYNGEE. The CDR3 protein is CASSVVHRGDTQYF. CDR3 nucleotide sequence: TGTGCCAGCAGCGTAGTCCATAGAGGAGATACGCAGTATTTT.

The chain recombines TRBV7-2 with TRBJ2-7; TRBD1 matches 10 bases. Germline trimming cut 6 bases from V and 0 bases from J; bases unmatched to any gene: 2. The CDR3 sequence is 14 residues long. CDR1 is SGHTA and CDR2 is FQGNSA in the germline V gene. The CDR3 coding sequence is TGTGCCAGCAGAAGGGACAGGGGCTCCTACGAGCAGTACTTC. Translating it yields CASRRDRGSYEQYF.

The rearrangement links TRBV28 to TRBJ2-3; D remains ambiguous. The CDR3 totals 14 residues. Trimming removed 2 bases from V and 0 bases from J, with 6 bases in between. Germline CDR1 reads MDHEN; CDR2 reads SYDVKM. As DNA, the CDR3 is TGTGCCAGCAGTTTAGGTTTTAGCACAGATACGCAGTATTTT. Translating it yields CASSLGFSTDTQYF. The entire variable domain, with the rest obtained from reference TRBV28 and TRBJ2-3, is as follows: DVKVTQSSRYLVKRTGEKVFLECVQDMDHENMFWYRQDPGLGLRLIYFSYDVKMKEKGDIPEGYSVSREKKERFSLILESASTNQTSMYLCASSLGFSTDTQYFGPGTRLTVL.

The genes are TRBV5-4 and TRBJ2-2; no definite D call. CDR3 size: 16 residues. Germline V lookup: CDR1 SGHNT, CDR2 YYREEE (reference sequence). Trimming removed 4 bases from V and 0 bases from J, with 13 bases in between. CDR3 bases: TGTGCCAGCAGCCGACGAAAGGAGACGAACACCGGGGAGCTGTTTTTT. Translated, it gives CASSRRKETNTGELFF.

The chain is built from TRBV10-3 and TRBJ1-1; no firm D call. Germline loops: CDR1 ENHRY, CDR2 SYGVKD. The length of the CDR3 is 15 residues. The germline V and J ends were trimmed by 8 bases and 4 bases, with 20 bases remaining between them. CDR3 residues: CAIALRAADLTEAFF. As DNA, the CDR3 is TGTGCCATCGCATTGAGGGCCGCCGATCTCACTGAAGCTTTCTTT.

The chain uses TRBV6-2 or TRBV6-3 and TRBJ2-6; perhaps TRBD1 as D (5 bases). Germline lookup yields CDR1 MNHEY and CDR2 SVGEGT. This CDR3 has 16 amino acids. V was pared by 2 bases and J by 4 bases, with 12 bases between. DNA for the CDR3: TGTGCCAGCAGTTACCCAGGGATCACCGGGGCCAACGTCCTGACTTTC. Encoded protein: CASSYPGITGANVLTF.

Here the CDR3 reads CASSEPGLAYEQYF. In DNA form, the CDR3 reads TGCGCCAGCAGCGAACCGGGACTAGCTTACGAGCAGTACTTC. The gene calls are TRBV4-1 and TRBJ2-7; 9 bases map to TRBD2. CDR3 length: 14 amino acids. Germline CDR1 reads MGHRA; CDR2 reads YSYEKL. The ends lost 5 bases at V and 4 bases at J; junction bases unmatched: 6.

The gene calls are TRBV5-6 and TRBJ2-7; a possible D gene is TRBD1 (5 bases). There are 15 residues in the CDR3. Trimming took 0 bases from V and 5 from J, leaving 15 bases between them. The germline gives CDR1 SGHDT, CDR2 YYEEEE. CDR3 region: CASSLAPGFLNEQYF. CDR3 DNA sequence: TGTGCCAGCAGCTTGGCGCCAGGGTTCCTCAACGAGCAGTACTTC.

The V gene is TRBV11-1, the J gene TRBJ2-4, with D tentatively TRBD1 or TRBD2 (5 bases each). Between the trimmed V and J ends, which lost 5 bases and 0 bases, there was a span of 11 bases. The germline V gene encodes CDR1 SGHAT and CDR2 FQDESV (reference sequence). The CDR3 has 15 amino acids. For the CDR3, the DNA is TGTGCCAGCAGCGAGGGACCGTTAGCCAAAAACATTCAGTACTTC. Encoded protein: CASSEGPLAKNIQYF.

The chain employs TRBV28 and TRBJ1-3, with no clear D. Germline CDR1 is MDHEN and CDR2 is SYDVKM. V lost 3 bases and J lost 1, with 7 bases in between. The CDR3 runs to 14 residues. As DNA, the CDR3 is TGTGCCAGCAGTTTCGGAAGGTCTGGAAACACCATATATTTT. As protein: CASSFGRSGNTIYF. Filled out from reference TRBV28 and TRBJ1-3, the complete variable domain reads DVKVTQSSRYLVKRTGEKVFLECVQDMDHENMFWYRQDPGLGLRLIYFSYDVKMKEKGDIPEGYSVSREKKERFSLILESASTNQTSMYLCASSFGRSGNTIYFGEGSWLTVV.

This rearrangement joins TRBV18 to TRBJ1-5, with D maybe TRBD1 (6 bases). Trimming shortened V by 6 bases and J by 6 bases, and 12 bases separated the two germline ends. From germline, CDR1 is KGHSH and CDR2 LQKENI. This CDR3 region has 13 residues. CDR3 in amino acids: CASSKGGGQPQHF. Written as DNA, the CDR3 is TGTGCCAGCTCCAAGGGGGGCGGTCAGCCCCAGCATTTT.

The rearrangement uses TRBV12-3 or TRBV12-4 and TRBJ2-7, with D tentatively TRBD1 (5 bases). Trimming took 6 bases from V and 1 from J, leaving 10 bases between them. This CDR3 region has 13 residues. The CDR3 bases are TGTGCCAGCAGACGGCAGGGATCCTACGAGCAGTACTTC. It yields the protein CASRRQGSYEQYF.

This rearrangement joins TRBV7-3 to TRBJ2-7; TRBD2 might be the D (5 bases). This CDR3 has 13 residues. The V end lost 8 bases, the J end lost 4 bases, and 15 bases lay between the germline ends. CDR1 SGHTA and CDR2 FQGTGA come from the germline V gene. The CDR3 DNA follows: TGTGCCAGCGGCGCGGGTGCCGGGTACGAGCAGTACTTC. Amino acid sequence: CASGAGAGYEQYF.

The chain employs TRBV18 and TRBJ1-2; weak D call: TRBD1 (5 bases). This CDR3 contains 16 residues. Trimming removed 5 bases at V and 2 bases at J, with 18 bases between. Germline lookup yields CDR1 KGHSH and CDR2 LQKENI. The CDR3 coding sequence is TGTGCCAGCTCAACCGTGGGGTTAGGGGCGAACTATGGCTACACCTTC. Protein product: CASSTVGLGANYGYTF.

The chain combines TRBV5-1 with TRBJ2-7; 7 bases map to TRBD2. V lost 0 bases and J lost 7; bases outside the gene matches: 13. Germline V lookup: CDR1 SGHRS, CDR2 YFSETQ. This CDR3 is 16 amino acids long. CDR3 region: CASSLGHNGRAGEQYF. Written as DNA, the CDR3 is TGCGCCAGCAGCTTGGGCCACAATGGGAGGGCAGGGGAGCAGTACTTC.

The V gene is TRBV30, the J gene TRBJ1-2, with 7 positions matching TRBD1. The CDR3 has 16 amino acids. J was trimmed by 4 bases and V by 0 bases; bases with no gene match: 11. Germline CDR1 reads GTSNPN; CDR2 reads SVGIG (reference sequence). CDR3 nucleotides: TGTGCCTGGAGTGTATCCGGAGGGGGCGCGGTCTATGGCTACACCTTC. Encoded protein: CAWSVSGGGAVYGYTF.

This chain connects TRBV11-1 to TRBJ1-1; the D gene is possibly TRBD1 (5 bases). The V end lost 5 bases, the J end lost 0 bases, and 10 bases lay between the germline ends. The CDR3 contains 14 residues. Germline loops: CDR1 SGHAT, CDR2 FQDESV (reference sequence). Here the CDR3 reads CASSPDTLNTEAFF. CDR3 in DNA: TGTGCCAGCAGCCCGGACACCCTGAACACTGAAGCTTTCTTT.

The chain links TRBV6-1 to TRBJ2-5; 7 nucleotides line up with TRBD1. Unmatched junction bases numbered 8, after V lost 3 bases and J lost 4 bases. The CDR3 contains 15 residues. Germline assignment: CDR1 MNHNS and CDR2 SASEGT. As DNA, the CDR3 is TGTGCCAGCAGTGAGGGAACAAGGGGGCGAGAGACCCAGTACTTC. This translates into CASSEGTRGRETQYF.

Here the CDR3 DNA reads TGTGCCATCGCCGGGACAGGGGAAATACGCACTGAAGCTTTCTTT. Its protein product is CAIAGTGEIRTEAFF. This chain uses TRBV19 with TRBJ1-1; 10 nucleotides align to TRBD1. CDR1 is LNHDA, CDR2 SQIVND, per germline (reference sequence). The length of the CDR3 is 15 residues. V lost 10 bases, J lost 4 bases, and 12 bases stayed unmatched. Filled out from reference TRBV19 and TRBJ1-1, the complete variable domain reads DGGITQSPKYLFRKEGQNVTLSCEQNLNHDAMYWYRQDPGQGLRLIYYSQIVNDFQKGDIAEGYSVSREKKESFPLTVTSAQKNPTAFYLCAIAGTGEIRTEAFFGQGTRLTVV.

CDR3 residues: CASTWSQGPSYGYTF. In nucleotides, the CDR3 is TGTGCCAGCACCTGGAGCCAGGGGCCCTCTTATGGCTACACCTTC. The chain carries TRBV6-6 and TRBJ1-2, with D possibly TRBD1 on 6 matching bases. Looked up from germline, CDR1 is MNHNY and CDR2 is SVGAGI (reference sequence). V was shortened by 7 bases and J by 5 bases, with 20 bases between the two germline ends. This CDR3 has 15 residues.